These 29 T cell receptor beta chains originate from one sample sequenced in a study of blood T cell repertoires in COVID-19. The repertoire was sequenced with immunoSEQ multiplex PCR; TCRdb's copy has only in-frame clones and lacks some. The data contain about 160,000 clones, 65% to 90% of them singletons. The source material was peripheral blood. The receptors here all came from a woman aged 40 to 49 with COVID-19, enrolled during active disease.

The V call is TRBV5-1, the J call TRBJ1-6; D unresolved. V dropped 0 bases and J dropped 9 bases, with 13 bases sitting between them. The CDR3 runs 15 residues. Germline CDR1 SGHRS, CDR2 YFSETQ. The CDR3 DNA follows: TGCGCCAGCAGCTTGGATCCGAGTTCCGGTTCACCCCTCCACTTT. It yields the protein CASSLDPSSGSPLHF.

The chain couples TRBV18 to TRBJ2-7, with 7 nucleotides matching TRBD1. The CDR3 has 13 amino acids. The J segment lost 6 bases and the V segment lost 3 bases, leaving 5 bases of the junction unmatched. Germline-derived CDR1 and CDR2 are KGHSH and LQKENI. CDR3 in amino acids: CASSPRQGLEQYF. CDR3 bases: TGTGCCAGCTCACCGCGACAGGGCCTCGAGCAGTACTTC. Full variable domain (remainder filled in from reference TRBV18 and TRBJ2-7): NAGVMQNPRHLVRRRGQEARLRCSPMKGHSHVYWYRQLPEEGLKFMVYLQKENIIDESGMPKERFSAEFPKEGPSILRIQQVVRGDSAAYFCASSPRQGLEQYFGPGTRLTVT.

The chain has TRBV5-6 and TRBJ1-3, with D possibly TRBD1 on 6 matching bases. Germline V lookup: CDR1 SGHDT, CDR2 YYEEEE. This CDR3 is 16 amino acids long. V lost 5 bases and J 8 bases, leaving 23 bases between the germline ends. As DNA, the CDR3 is TGTGCCAGCAGGTATTACAGGGCCCATAAGGCCCACACCATATATTTT. Amino acids: CASRYYRAHKAHTIYF.

This chain connects TRBV5-6 to TRBJ1-5; D is undetermined. The CDR3 contains 14 residues. V shed 1 base and J shed 4 bases, with 9 bases lying between them. Germline-derived CDR1 and CDR2 are SGHDT and YYEEEE. Here the CDR3 reads CASSLSLANQPQHF. The CDR3 DNA follows: TGTGCCAGCAGCTTGTCCTTGGCAAATCAGCCCCAGCATTTT.

The chain joins TRBV28 to TRBJ1-5; D is possibly TRBD1 (6 bases). There are 16 residues in the CDR3. V was cut by 7 bases and J by 4 bases, with 20 bases left in between. Germline CDR1 is MDHEN and CDR2 is SYDVKM. The CDR3 loop reads CASIGIFGQLNQPQHF. The CDR3 coding sequence is TGTGCCAGCATTGGCATATTCGGACAGCTAAATCAGCCCCAGCATTTT.

A remark on this clone: An end of the junction differs from the germline gene, which may be a read error. The same CDR3 arises from other DNA sequences in this sample as well. V usage is TRBV11-3 and J usage is TRBJ1-6, with D perhaps matching TRBD1 (6 bases). The CDR3 totals 17 residues. CDR1 and CDR2 from the germline V gene are SGHNT and YENEEA. The CDR3 is CASSAGEADRLNSPLHF. As DNA, the CDR3 is TGTGCCAGCAGCGCAGGAGAGGCGGACAGACTTAATTCACCCCTCCATTTT.

The chain recombines TRBV6-4 with TRBJ2-2; 10 bases are shared with TRBD1. CDR3 length: 14 amino acids. The junction had 0 bases not matched to a gene; V was cut back by 2 bases and J by 6 bases. From germline, CDR1 is MRHNA and CDR2 SNTAGT. The CDR3 DNA sequence: TGTGCCAGCAGTGACGGACAGGGGGCCGGGGAGCTGTTTTTT. Encoded protein: CASSDGQGAGELFF.

The chain employs TRBV3-1 (or the pseudogene TRBV3-2) and TRBJ1-5, with D uncertain. This CDR3 has 15 residues. V was shortened by 4 bases and J by 4 bases, with 14 bases between the two germline ends. CDR1 is LGHDT, CDR2 YNNKEL, per germline (reference sequence). The CDR3 coding sequence is TGTGCCAGCAGCCCGCGCGCGGGAGATAATCAGCCCCAGCATTTT. Protein: CASSPRAGDNQPQHF.

The CDR3, as DNA: TGTGCCAGCTCGCCAGGGCCAGTCATGAACACTGAAGCTTTCTTT. Translation gives CASSPGPVMNTEAFF. The V gene is TRBV7-9, the J gene TRBJ1-1; D may be TRBD1 (5 bases). This CDR3 contains 15 residues. Germline values: CDR1 SEHNR, CDR2 FQNEAQ (reference sequence). V shed 8 bases and J shed 0 bases, with 16 bases lying between them. The full variable domain, with the rest looked up from reference TRBV7-9 and TRBJ1-1, is DTGVSQNPRHKITKRGQNVTFRCDPISEHNRLYWYRQTLGQGPEFLTYFQNEAQLEKSRLLSDRFSAERPKGSFSTLEIQRTEQGDSAMYLCASSPGPVMNTEAFFGQGTRLTVV.

The J gene is TRBJ2-5, the V gene TRBV18, with a tentative D call TRBD1 (5 bases). In germline, CDR1 is KGHSH, CDR2 LQKENI. This CDR3 is built from 14 residues. Trimming removed 6 bases at V and 2 bases at J, with 13 bases between. The CDR3 DNA follows: TGTGCCAGCTCCGCCGCGACAGTACAAGAGACCCAGTACTTC. Translating it yields CASSAATVQETQYF.

This clone occurred a few times. The V gene is TRBV25-1, the J gene TRBJ2-3; D call uncertain. V was trimmed by 1 base and J by 0 bases, leaving 5 bases between them. There are 14 residues in the CDR3. Germline CDR1 reads MGHDK; CDR2 reads SYGVNS. The CDR3 coding sequence is TGTGCCAGCAGTGAATCCACTAGCACAGATACGCAGTATTTT. Residues: CASSESTSTDTQYF.

This sequence joins TRBV30 and TRBJ2-1, with 14 bases fitting TRBD2. The CDR3 is 16 amino acids. Germline-derived CDR1 and CDR2 are GTSNPN and SVGIG (reference sequence). Trimming removed 2 bases from V and 6 bases from J; junction bases left unmatched: 6. For the CDR3, the DNA is TGTGCCTGGAGTCCTCCGGGACTAGCGGGAGTCAATGAGCAGTTCTTC. Its protein product is CAWSPPGLAGVNEQFF.

This chain uses TRBV19 with TRBJ1-5; TRBD1 might be the D (6 bases). The CDR3 sequence is 16 residues long. Germline lookup yields CDR1 LNHDA and CDR2 SQIVND (reference sequence). The V end was cut by 4 bases, the J end by 1 base, with 14 bases between. The CDR3 DNA follows: TGTGCCAGTAGTACCGAATGGACAGTGAGCAATCAGCCCCAGCATTTT. This gives the protein CASSTEWTVSNQPQHF.

The chain recombines TRBV30 with TRBJ2-3; D is perhaps TRBD2 (6 bases). Per the germline V gene, CDR1 is GTSNPN and CDR2 is SVGIG (reference sequence). Trimming shortened V by 4 bases and J by 0 bases, and 17 bases separated the two germline ends. The CDR3 is 16 amino acids. DNA for the CDR3: TGTGCCTGGAAGTACTCCCTAGCGCGCAGCACAGATACGCAGTATTTT. This codes for CAWKYSLARSTDTQYF.

This chain links TRBV5-1 with TRBJ1-1; no firm D call. Between the trimmed V and J ends, which lost 1 base and 0 bases, there was a span of 7 bases. The CDR3 runs to 14 residues. From germline, CDR1 is SGHRS and CDR2 YFSETQ. The CDR3 nucleotides read TGCGCCAGCAGCTTGACGAACATGAACACTGAAGCTTTCTTT. As protein: CASSLTNMNTEAFF.

This chain uses TRBV2 with TRBJ2-7; 10 bases line up with TRBD1. J lost 6 bases, V lost 5 bases, and 7 bases had no gene match. This CDR3 is 14 amino acids long. Germline V gene sequence: CDR1 SNHLY, CDR2 FYNNEI. In DNA form, the CDR3 reads TGTGCCAGCAGTTCCGGGGACAGGGGAGGCGAGCAGTACGTC. This encodes CASSSGDRGGEQYV.

V gene TRBV4-1 combines with J gene TRBJ2-5, with 10 bases that match TRBD2. CDR1 MGHRA and CDR2 YSYEKL come from the germline V gene. The V and J ends lost 2 bases and 5 bases, in that order; junction bases with no gene match: 5. This CDR3 has 15 amino acids. This CDR3 is CASSQSSGSGETQYF. In DNA form, the CDR3 reads TGCGCCAGCAGCCAATCTAGCGGGAGTGGGGAGACCCAGTACTTC.

This chain uses TRBV9 with TRBJ2-1; 7 bases map to TRBD2. Germline V gene data show CDR1 as SGDLS and CDR2 as YYNGEE. The CDR3 covers 15 residues. With V trimmed by 1 base and J by 7 bases, 8 bases remained unmatched. The DNA of the CDR3 is TGTGCCAGCAGCGTATCTAGCGGTCCGGGGAATGAGCAGTTCTTC. It specifies CASSVSSGPGNEQFF.

This clone occurred once. The chain uses TRBV6-1 and TRBJ1-2; 8 nucleotides align to TRBD1. Germline values: CDR1 MNHNS, CDR2 SASEGT. With 3 bases clipped from V and 8 bases from J, the junction kept 17 bases outside the gene matches. The CDR3 runs to 17 residues. The CDR3 bases are TGTGCCAGCAGTGATTGGGGGGGGACAGGCGGCCTGGGAGGCTACACCTTC. This codes for CASSDWGGTGGLGGYTF.

The genes are TRBV3-1 (or the pseudogene TRBV3-2) and TRBJ1-2, with TRBD1 as a possible D gene (6 bases). Trimming took 0 bases from V and 8 from J, leaving 13 bases between them. This CDR3 is 14 amino acids long. The germline gives CDR1 LGHDT, CDR2 YNNKEL (reference sequence). The CDR3 sequence is CASSQDGGARGYTF. The CDR3 bases are TGTGCCAGCAGCCAAGATGGGGGGGCGCGAGGCTACACCTTC.

CDR3: CASSLAGGEETQYF. As DNA, the CDR3 is TGTGCCAGCTCCCTAGCGGGAGGGGAGGAGACCCAGTACTTC. The chain uses TRBV11-3 and TRBJ2-5; TRBD2 aligns across 12 bases. Germline-derived CDR1 and CDR2 are SGHNT and YENEEA. Trimming at V came to 8 bases and at J to 5 bases, leaving 6 bases not matched to a gene. This CDR3 is built from 14 residues.

This clone showed up many times. The chain couples TRBV24-1 to TRBJ2-2, with a weak D call TRBD2 (5 bases). This CDR3 comprises 12 residues. CDR1 and CDR2 (germline): KGHDR, SFDVKD. V lost 11 bases to trimming and J lost 5 bases, with 11 bases between them. The CDR3 DNA reads TGTGCCATATTGGGAGAGACCGGGGAGCTGTTTTTT. The encoded protein is CAILGETGELFF.

V usage is TRBV29-1 and J usage is TRBJ2-7; D is ambiguous. The CDR3 length is 11 residues. Trimming left V 3 bases short and J 2 bases short, with 5 bases between. CDR1 is SQVTM and CDR2 is ANQGSEA in the germline V gene. This CDR3 reads CSVDTAYEQYF. The CDR3 DNA reads as TGCAGCGTTGACACAGCCTACGAGCAGTACTTC.

V usage is TRBV7-3 and J usage is TRBJ1-1, with D unclear. V lost 5 bases to trimming and J lost 1 base, with 8 bases between them. Germline CDR1 is SGHTA and CDR2 is FQGTGA. The CDR3 runs 13 residues. This CDR3 reads CASSEARNTEAFF. CDR3 coding DNA: TGTGCCAGCAGCGAGGCAAGGAACACTGAAGCTTTCTTT.

The chain carries TRBV7-8 and TRBJ2-5, with 8 bases that match TRBD2. Germline CDR1 and CDR2: SGHVS and FQNEAQ. CDR3 length: 14 residues. The junction had 7 bases not matched to a gene; V was cut back by 6 bases and J by 4 bases. Here the CDR3 reads CASSPGTRGETQYF. DNA of the CDR3: TGTGCCAGCAGTCCCGGGACTAGAGGAGAGACCCAGTACTTC.

The chain employs TRBV4-1 and TRBJ1-2; TRBD1 is a possible D gene (5 bases). V gave up 0 bases and J gave up 4 bases, with 12 bases separating them. In germline, CDR1 is MGHRA, CDR2 YSYEKL. The CDR3 totals 15 residues. The CDR3 DNA follows: TGCGCCAGCAGCCAAGAGTTAGGGGCTGCCTATGGCTACACCTTC. It specifies CASSQELGAAYGYTF.

This clone has a handful of counts. The J gene is TRBJ1-1, the V gene TRBV18; D remains ambiguous. There are 17 residues in the CDR3. Germline V gene data show CDR1 as KGHSH and CDR2 as LQKENI. Trimming left V 3 bases short and J 1 base short, with 18 bases between. In nucleotides, the CDR3 is TGTGCCAGCTCACCCGCAGGAACACCGTTTGGGAACACTGAAGCTTTCTTT. This gives the protein CASSPAGTPFGNTEAFF. The whole variable domain, remainder taken from reference TRBV18 and TRBJ1-1, is NAGVMQNPRHLVRRRGQEARLRCSPMKGHSHVYWYRQLPEEGLKFMVYLQKENIIDESGMPKERFSAEFPKEGPSILRIQQVVRGDSAAYFCASSPAGTPFGNTEAFFGQGTRLTVV.

DNA of the CDR3: TGTGCCAGCAGCTTTTATTACAGAACCTATGAAGCTTTCTTT. Its protein product is CASSFYYRTYEAFF. The V gene is TRBV5-6, the J gene TRBJ1-1; D is uncertain. CDR3 length equals 14 residues. Trimming stripped 2 bases from V and 7 bases from J, with 15 bases between. In germline, CDR1 is SGHDT, CDR2 YYEEEE.

V is TRBV19 and J is TRBJ1-3, with D possibly being TRBD1 (6 bases). Trimming left V 4 bases short and J 0 bases short, with 13 bases between. Germline V gives CDR1 LNHDA, CDR2 SQIVND (reference sequence). The CDR3 sequence is 16 residues long. The CDR3, as DNA: TGTGCCAGTAGTACCCGGGGACACCTCTCTGGAAACACCATATATTTT. Translation: CASSTRGHLSGNTIYF.